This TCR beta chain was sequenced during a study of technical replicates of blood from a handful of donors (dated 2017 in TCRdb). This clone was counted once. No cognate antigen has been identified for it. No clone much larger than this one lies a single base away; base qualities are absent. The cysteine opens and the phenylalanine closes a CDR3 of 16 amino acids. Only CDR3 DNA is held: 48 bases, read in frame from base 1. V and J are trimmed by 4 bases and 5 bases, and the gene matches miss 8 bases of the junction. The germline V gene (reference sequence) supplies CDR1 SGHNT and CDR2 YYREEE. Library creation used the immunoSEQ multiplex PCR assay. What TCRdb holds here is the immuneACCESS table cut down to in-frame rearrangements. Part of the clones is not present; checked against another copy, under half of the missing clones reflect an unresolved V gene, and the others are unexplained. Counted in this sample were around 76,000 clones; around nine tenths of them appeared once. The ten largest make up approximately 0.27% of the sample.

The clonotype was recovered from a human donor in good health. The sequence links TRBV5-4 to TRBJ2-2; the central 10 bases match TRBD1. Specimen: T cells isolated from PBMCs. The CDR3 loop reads CASSLGQGVRTGELFF. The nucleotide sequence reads TGTGCCAGCAGCCTTGGACAGGGGGTACGGACCGGGGAGCTGTTTTTT.